This T cell receptor (beta chain) was documented in a study of cytomegalovirus exposure and HLA in healthy donors. Germline V gene data show CDR1 as LNHNV and CDR2 as YYDKDF (reference sequence). The CDR3 totals 15 residues. The ends were cut back, 0 bases at V and 2 bases at J, with 10 bases in the middle. As for this clone: Its antigen is not identified.

TCRdb's copy holds only in-frame clones and misses some; the assay was immunoSEQ multiplex PCR. This repertoire shows over 60,000 clones, approximately 95% found once; its top ten account for around 3.2%. Findings and caveats of the study: Subsequent analysis revealed that first-cohort TCR clusters tended to co-occur in the roughly 120 validation repertoires. The authors confirmed in vitro that a few CMV-associated chains were specific for CMV antigens. The authors enumerated 150 to 200 TCR beta chains as linked to cytomegalovirus.

This TCR derives from a man aged 18 to 35 in good health and CMV-seronegative. The V and J genes are TRBV15 and TRBJ1-1, with D uncertain. Input material: PBMCs. The CDR3 sequence is CATSRDRLLNTEAFF. DNA of the CDR3: TGTGCCACCAGCAGAGATAGACTGCTCAACACTGAAGCTTTCTTT.